This TCR beta chain was observed in a study of memory CD4+ T cells and cytomegalovirus serostatus. The sort gate was single viable CD3+CD4+CD8-CD45RO+ cells for memory CD4+ T cells. Profiled with immunoSEQ multiplex PCR; TCRdb holds only in-frame clones, not every one. The sample has 25,000 to 30,000 clones, about 80% seen once. CDR1 is LGHNA and CDR2 is YSLEER in the germline V gene. The V end was cut by 0 bases, the J end by 3 bases, with 8 bases between. The CDR3 contains 14 residues. This clone was counted between two and nine times. V usage is TRBV4-3 and J usage is TRBJ2-5; TRBD2 might be the D (5 bases). The sequence was obtained from an adult in good health and CMV-seronegative. Sequenced material: memory CD4+ T cells from blood. The CDR3 region is CASSQDTGKETQYF. Written as DNA, the CDR3 is TGCGCCAGCAGCCAAGATACCGGGAAAGAGACCCAGTACTTC.